These 16 T cell receptor beta chains came from one sample sequenced in a study of blood T cell repertoires in COVID-19 (dated by TCRdb to about 2020). Preparation of the library involved the immunoSEQ multiplex PCR assay. The table was pulled from immuneACCESS by TCRdb, which kept in-frame rearrangements only. Such tables lose some clones; where checked, under half of the loss comes from unresolved V genes, and the rest has no known cause. The sample table lists a few hundred thousand clones, roughly 90% of them with a count of one. Of the sample, roughly 9.1% falls within the top ten clones. Sequencing was done on a sample of peripheral blood. All receptors come from a man younger than 35 with active or convalescent COVID-19.

The V gene is TRBV5-1, the J gene TRBJ1-4, with D possibly TRBD1 on 5 matching bases. V lost 0 bases, J lost 5 bases, and 11 bases lay in between. Germline values: CDR1 SGHRS, CDR2 YFSETQ. There are 15 residues in the CDR3. The CDR3 DNA reads TGCGCCAGCAGCTTGGTTCCAGGGTCGAATGAAAAACTGTTTTTT. It codes for CASSLVPGSNEKLFF.

The chain combines TRBV3-1 (or the pseudogene TRBV3-2) with TRBJ1-2, with D perhaps TRBD1 (5 bases). The V gene lost 4 bases and the J gene lost 8 bases, with 11 bases spanning the gap. CDR1 LGHDT and CDR2 YNNKEL come from the germline V gene (reference sequence). The CDR3 runs to 12 residues. CDR3 bases: TGTGCCAGCAGCCCAGGGTTTCGGGGCTACACCTTC. Translated, it gives CASSPGFRGYTF.

V usage is TRBV18 and J usage is TRBJ2-3, with D perhaps matching TRBD2 (5 bases). V lost 4 bases, J lost 5 bases, and 19 bases lay in between. Germline-derived CDR1 and CDR2 are KGHSH and LQKENI. CDR3 length: 16 amino acids. The CDR3 loop reads CASSQSGLIVGDTQYF. The CDR3 DNA follows: TGTGCCAGCTCACAATCTGGACTGATAGTGGGAGATACGCAGTATTTT.

J is TRBJ2-7 and V is TRBV19, with TRBD1 as a possible D gene (6 bases). CDR3 length: 14 residues. Germline lookup yields CDR1 LNHDA and CDR2 SQIVND (reference sequence). V dropped 3 bases and J dropped 0 bases, with 9 bases sitting between them. The CDR3 coding sequence is TGTGCCAGTAGTATCGACAGGAACTCCTACGAGCAGTACTTC. Residues: CASSIDRNSYEQYF.

The chain employs TRBV9 and TRBJ2-2; 7 nucleotides align to TRBD2. Germline values: CDR1 SGDLS, CDR2 YYNGEE. This CDR3 is 15 amino acids long. Trimming took 2 bases from V and 4 from J; bases not matched to a gene: 5. The CDR3 sequence is CASSVWGGGTGELFF. CDR3 coding DNA: TGTGCCAGCAGCGTTTGGGGCGGGGGCACCGGGGAGCTGTTTTTT.

The J gene is TRBJ2-7, the V gene TRBV6-2 or TRBV6-3; a weak D match, TRBD2 (5 bases). V was trimmed by 5 bases and J by 6 bases, leaving 17 bases between them. Germline loops: CDR1 MNHEY, CDR2 SVGEGT. The CDR3 runs 14 residues. The DNA for the CDR3 is TGTGCCAGCAGTCACGGTGGAGGCGGATCCGAGCAGTACTTC. It encodes CASSHGGGGSEQYF.

The V call is TRBV4-1, the J call TRBJ1-1; D might be TRBD1 (6 bases). V lost 1 base and J 5 bases, leaving 14 bases between the germline ends. From germline, CDR1 is MGHRA and CDR2 YSYEKL. This CDR3 has 15 residues. This CDR3 reads CASSQVVQGTTEAFF. The CDR3 DNA reads TGCGCCAGCAGCCAAGTGGTCCAGGGGACGACTGAAGCTTTCTTT.

The chain recombines TRBV27 with TRBJ1-2; D perhaps matches TRBD1 (6 bases). The CDR3 extends over 12 amino acids. Germline loops: CDR1 MNHEY, CDR2 SMNVEV (reference sequence). V shed 8 bases and J shed 4 bases, with 11 bases lying between them. The CDR3 DNA reads TGTGCCAGCGTATCAGGGGCCTATGGCTACACCTTC. As protein: CASVSGAYGYTF.

Only one count was recorded for this clone. The chain is built from TRBV6-5 and TRBJ1-4; D remains ambiguous. This CDR3 contains 13 residues. Trimming shortened V by 4 bases and J by 3 bases, and 6 bases separated the two germline ends. The germline V gene encodes CDR1 MNHEY and CDR2 SVGAGI. The CDR3 nucleotides are TGTGCCAGCAGTTCCGGGGCTAATGAAAAACTGTTTTTT. It codes for CASSSGANEKLFF.

V is TRBV7-9 and J is TRBJ1-6, with 9 bases fitting TRBD1. J gave up 14 bases and V 5 bases, and 10 bases lay outside the gene matches. The CDR3 is 14 amino acids. Germline V CDR1 and CDR2: SEHNR, FQNEAQ (reference sequence). In nucleotides, the CDR3 is TGTGCCAGCAGCCGCGGGACAGGGACCATATCCCTCCACTTT. It yields the protein CASSRGTGTISLHF.

This chain uses TRBV9 with TRBJ2-3, with TRBD1 identical over 10 bases. In germline, CDR1 is SGDLS, CDR2 YYNGEE. V shed 4 bases, J shed 1 base, and the junction held 3 bases outside the gene matches. The CDR3 has 15 amino acids. The CDR3 here is CASSPGTGGTDTQYF. CDR3 bases: TGTGCCAGCAGCCCGGGGACAGGGGGCACAGATACGCAGTATTTT.

This clone has just one count. The rearrangement uses TRBV9 and TRBJ2-1; D perhaps matches TRBD2 (6 bases). Germline CDR1 reads SGDLS; CDR2 reads YYNGEE. V lost 3 bases, J lost 6 bases, and 22 bases lay in between. The length of the CDR3 is 17 residues. DNA of the CDR3: TGTGCCAGCAGCGGGTCCCAGGGACTCCTCCCCTCCAATGAGCAGTTCTTC. Translation gives CASSGSQGLLPSNEQFF.

The chain recombines TRBV27 with TRBJ1-2; the D gene is possibly TRBD1 (5 bases). The V gene lost 4 bases and the J gene lost 8 bases, with 17 bases spanning the gap. Per germline, CDR1 MNHEY and CDR2 SMNVEV (reference sequence). The CDR3 runs to 14 residues. CDR3 amino acids: CASSSLQAARGYTF. The CDR3 bases are TGTGCCAGCAGTTCCCTACAGGCAGCAAGGGGCTACACCTTC.

The chain joins TRBV5-1 to TRBJ2-7, with 13 bases lining up with TRBD2. The CDR3 is 16 residues long. V shed 1 base and J 2 bases; nucleotides not matched to a gene: 3. In germline, CDR1 is SGHRS, CDR2 YFSETQ. The CDR3 is CASSLRGTSGAYEQYF. For the CDR3, the DNA is TGCGCCAGCAGCTTGAGAGGGACTAGCGGGGCCTACGAGCAGTACTTC.

The chain joins TRBV20-1 to TRBJ2-7; 7 bases agree with TRBD1. Unmatched junction bases numbered 3, after V lost 6 bases and J lost 4 bases. The CDR3 sequence is 11 residues long. CDR1 is DFQATT, CDR2 SNEGSKA, per germline (reference sequence). CDR3 amino acids: CSAGQLYEQYF. CDR3 sequence (DNA): TGCAGTGCGGGACAGTTATACGAGCAGTACTTC.

The gene calls are TRBV5-1 and TRBJ1-4, with TRBD1 matching 7 bases. The CDR3 consists of 14 residues. The V and J ends lost 5 bases and 5 bases, in that order; junction bases with no gene match: 6. Looked up from germline, CDR1 is SGHRS and CDR2 is YFSETQ. The chain's CDR3 is CASSLPTGNEKLFF. CDR3 sequence (DNA): TGCGCCAGCAGTCTACCGACAGGGAATGAAAAACTGTTTTTT.